This TCR beta chain was observed in a study of T-cell reconstitution after alpha-beta-depleted transplantation in children. Findings of the study overall: It was newly produced T cells that mostly accounted for T-cell counts and diversity one year after transplant.

Unique molecular identifiers were used to barcode this TCRbeta library. From the PCR reads, TCRdb called clonotypes with MiXCR, one entry per CDR3 protein. The sample carries some 840,000 distinct CDR3 sequences, roughly 16% recorded once. Concerning this clonotype itself: Its antigen is unidentified.

Per the germline V gene, CDR1 is SQVTM and CDR2 is ANQGSEA. Trimming took off 6 bases at V and 0 bases at J, with 18 bases between the two ends. The CDR3 consists of 16 residues. The specimen was PBMCs, mostly from graft donor cells, collected 360 days after TCRalphabeta/CD19-depleted stem cell transplant. The chain employs TRBV29-1 and TRBJ2-1; D remains unclear. The sequence was collected from a male patient younger than 18 who had a stem cell transplant for acute lymphoblastic leukemia, so the T cells may come from the graft donor. The CDR3 coding sequence is TGCAGCGTGCTTATTGGCGGCCTTCCCTCCTACAATGAGCAGTTCTTC. Its protein is CSVLIGGLPSYNEQFF.